One sample yielded the 24 T cell receptor beta chains listed below, sequenced in a study of blood T cell repertoires in COVID-19. The table came from immunoSEQ multiplex PCR; TCRdb's copy has only in-frame clones and leaves some out. Of a few hundred thousand clones listed, 75% to 90% were seen once; the top ten hold 1.2%. The source material was PBMCs or T cells enriched from blood (not recorded which). Receptors were obtained from a man in his thirties or forties who had recovered from COVID-19.

This rearrangement joins TRBV19 to TRBJ1-5; 9 nucleotides align to TRBD1. The CDR3 sequence is 18 residues long. The germline gives CDR1 LNHDA, CDR2 SQIVND (reference sequence). V shed 5 bases, J shed 0 bases, and the junction held 11 bases outside the gene matches. The CDR3 protein is CASSSGTGPQYSNQPQHF. The CDR3, as DNA: TGTGCCAGTAGTTCGGGGACAGGGCCCCAATATAGCAATCAGCCCCAGCATTTT.

J is TRBJ2-7 and V is TRBV15; TRBD1 aligns across 7 bases. The CDR3 is 13 amino acids. V lost 3 bases, J lost 3 bases, and 2 bases stayed unmatched. Germline CDR1 LNHNV, CDR2 YYDKDF (reference sequence). Written as DNA, the CDR3 is TGTGCCACCAGCAGGGACAGGAACTACGAGCAGTACTTC. This codes for CATSRDRNYEQYF.

This chain joins TRBV9 and TRBJ1-2, with D unresolved. Trimming pared 2 bases from V and 4 bases from J, leaving 9 bases between. The CDR3 loop spans 13 amino acids. Germline CDR1 reads SGDLS; CDR2 reads YYNGEE. The CDR3 region has the DNA TGTGCCAGCAGCGTCCCTGTCAGCTATGGCTACACCTTC. Amino acids: CASSVPVSYGYTF.

The chain combines TRBV11-1 with TRBJ2-7, with a tentative D call TRBD1 (5 bases). Between the trimmed V and J ends, which lost 4 bases and 2 bases, there was a span of 6 bases. Germline values: CDR1 SGHAT, CDR2 FQDESV (reference sequence). The CDR3 covers 12 residues. CDR3 nucleotide sequence: TGTGCCAGCAGCTCACAGGCCTACGAGCAGTACTTC. It yields the protein CASSSQAYEQYF.

This clone was counted a single time. The chain joins TRBV30 to TRBJ2-1; 12 nucleotides match TRBD2. With 1 base clipped from V and 9 bases from J, the junction kept 10 bases outside the gene matches. CDR3 length: 16 amino acids. The germline V gene has CDR1 GTSNPN and CDR2 SVGIG (reference sequence). CDR3 coding DNA: TGTGCCTGGAGTGGAGGTCTAGCGGGAGGGCCCGGTGAGCAGTTCTTC. Translating it yields CAWSGGLAGGPGEQFF.

The gene calls are TRBV6-5 and TRBJ1-1, with D unresolved. This CDR3 has 14 amino acids. The germline V gene encodes CDR1 MNHEY and CDR2 SVGAGI. Trimming shortened V by 7 bases and J by 1 base, and 13 bases separated the two germline ends. CDR3 sequence (DNA): TGTGCCAGCAATCGAGGGTGGGGGAACACTGAAGCTTTCTTT. Its translation is CASNRGWGNTEAFF.

The chain uses TRBV12-3 or TRBV12-4 and TRBJ2-7; weak D call: TRBD2 (5 bases). V shed 7 bases and J shed 6 bases, with 16 bases lying between them. This CDR3 comprises 13 residues. CDR3 DNA sequence: TGTGCCAGCACCCTAAGGAGAGGGATCGAGCAGTACTTC. Encoded protein: CASTLRRGIEQYF.

J is TRBJ2-7 and V is TRBV6-2 or TRBV6-3; TRBD1 aligns across 8 bases. The CDR3 contains 14 residues. Trimming removed 5 bases from V and 3 bases from J; junction bases left unmatched: 6. Per the germline V gene, CDR1 is MNHEY and CDR2 is SVGEGT. The CDR3 nucleotides are TGTGCCAGCAGTCCATGGACAGGGAGCTACGAGCAGTACTTC. Translated, it gives CASSPWTGSYEQYF.

The chain links TRBV9 to TRBJ2-1, with a tentative D call TRBD2 (5 bases). The ends were cut back, 3 bases at V and 0 bases at J, with 13 bases in the middle. The CDR3 is made up of 16 amino acids. Germline assignment: CDR1 SGDLS and CDR2 YYNGEE. This chain's CDR3 is CASSASGLSSYNEQFF. DNA for the CDR3: TGTGCCAGCAGCGCCAGTGGACTGAGCTCCTACAATGAGCAGTTCTTC.

The rearrangement joins TRBV6-2 or TRBV6-3 to TRBJ2-2, with 11 bases lining up with TRBD2. This CDR3 is built from 17 residues. CDR1 is MNHEY and CDR2 is SVGEGT in the germline V gene. V lost 0 bases to trimming and J lost 6 bases; unmatched junction nucleotides: 6. The CDR3 sequence is CASSYSSGGAPAGELFF. DNA for the CDR3: TGTGCCAGCAGTTACTCTAGCGGGGGGGCCCCGGCCGGGGAGCTGTTTTTT.

In the case of this clone: At the DNA level, this CDR3 is encoded by other sequences in the same sample as well. V usage is TRBV4-3 and J usage is TRBJ1-6; D remains unclear. Trimming removed 0 bases from V and 7 bases from J, with 10 bases in between. CDR3 length: 15 residues. From germline, CDR1 is LGHNA and CDR2 YSLEER. The CDR3 DNA reads TGCGCCAGCAGCCAAGACTCAGGCAGAAATTCACCCCTCCACTTT. Amino acids: CASSQDSGRNSPLHF.

The chain carries TRBV27 and TRBJ1-3; 7 bases match TRBD1. Germline trimming cut 3 bases from V and 11 bases from J; bases unmatched to any gene: 7. This CDR3 contains 13 residues. Germline lookup yields CDR1 MNHEY and CDR2 SMNVEV (reference sequence). This chain's CDR3 is CASSFQQGSAIYF. The CDR3 DNA is TGTGCCAGCAGTTTCCAACAGGGGTCCGCCATATATTTT.

The chain couples TRBV19 to TRBJ1-5; 8 bases match TRBD1. J was trimmed by 3 bases and V by 7 bases; bases with no gene match: 8. There are 15 residues in the CDR3. CDR1 and CDR2 (germline): LNHDA, SQIVND (reference sequence). The CDR3 loop is CASTRTGLNNQPQHF. The CDR3 DNA is TGTGCCAGTACCCGGACAGGGCTCAACAATCAGCCCCAGCATTTT.

This sequence joins TRBV11-2 and TRBJ1-6; a possible D gene is TRBD1 (6 bases). Germline CDR1 SGHAT, CDR2 FQNNGV. The CDR3 is made up of 16 amino acids. V gave up 3 bases and J gave up 6 bases, with 15 bases separating them. In nucleotides, the CDR3 is TGTGCCAGCAGCTTCGGGGGGCGAAATTTTAATTCACCCCTCCACTTT. Translating it yields CASSFGGRNFNSPLHF. Based on the CDR3 plus reference TRBV11-2 and TRBJ1-6, the full variable domain is EAGVAQSPRYKIIEKRQSVAFWCNPISGHATLYWYQQILGQGPKLLIQFQNNGVVDDSQLPKDRFSAERLKGVDSTLKIQPAKLEDSAVYLCASSFGGRNFNSPLHFGNGTRLTVT.

The table lists this clone with a count of one. The gene calls are TRBV5-1 and TRBJ2-2, with 9 bases aligning to TRBD1. In germline, CDR1 is SGHRS, CDR2 YFSETQ. The V and J ends lost 2 bases and 5 bases, in that order; junction bases with no gene match: 7. The CDR3 loop spans 16 amino acids. CDR3 region: CASSFPGQGLTGELFF. CDR3 coding DNA: TGCGCCAGCAGCTTCCCGGGACAGGGTCTTACCGGGGAGCTGTTTTTT.

The chain carries TRBV3-1 (or the pseudogene TRBV3-2) and TRBJ2-1; D gene uncertain. V was trimmed by 1 base and J by 6 bases, leaving 7 bases between them. The CDR3 sequence is 13 residues long. The germline V gene has CDR1 LGHDT and CDR2 YNNKEL (reference sequence). The CDR3 sequence: CASSQGVFNEQFF. For the CDR3, the DNA is TGTGCCAGCAGCCAAGGAGTTTTCAATGAGCAGTTCTTC.

The V gene is TRBV6-5, the J gene TRBJ2-1; 7 positions match TRBD2. This CDR3 has 14 residues. V trimming: 5 bases; J trimming: 6 bases; junction bases outside the gene matches: 7. Germline V gene lookup returns CDR1 MNHEY and CDR2 SVGAGI. The CDR3 loop reads CASSRGVAGNEQFF. The CDR3 DNA reads TGTGCCAGCAGTCGAGGGGTAGCGGGCAATGAGCAGTTCTTC.

V and J are TRBV21-1 and TRBJ2-7; the table's D call of TRBD1 was not tested on the DNA. TRBV21-1 is a known pseudogene. The CDR3 is 21 residues long. The CDR3 loop reads CASSKAALRIRGSGRVYEQYF. CDR3 DNA: TGTGCCAGCAGCAAAGCCGCATTGCGAATAAGGGGATCGGGTCGGGTCTACGAGCAGTACTTC.

This clone turned up a few times. Distinct nucleotide sequences in the sample also encode this CDR3. The rearrangement uses TRBV29-1 and TRBJ1-2, with TRBD1 matching 8 bases. After removal of 4 bases from V and 6 bases from J, the junction contained 4 bases not matched to a gene. The CDR3 is made up of 12 amino acids. The V gene's germline CDR1 is SQVTM and CDR2 ANQGSEA. The CDR3 protein is CSVVQGGDGYTF. The CDR3 bases are TGCAGCGTTGTACAGGGGGGCGATGGCTACACCTTC.

The chain combines TRBV7-9 with TRBJ2-7, with unresolved D. This CDR3 is 13 amino acids long. Trimming shortened V by 7 bases and J by 2 bases, and 12 bases separated the two germline ends. Germline V gene lookup returns CDR1 SEHNR and CDR2 FQNEAQ (reference sequence). The DNA for the CDR3 is TGTGCCAGCAACCGAGGCACAACCTACGAGCAGTACTTC. Its translation: CASNRGTTYEQYF.

This chain connects TRBV4-1 to TRBJ2-5; 8 bases match TRBD2. Germline trimming cut 3 bases from V and 6 bases from J; bases unmatched to any gene: 9. The CDR3 loop spans 15 amino acids. Germline lookup yields CDR1 MGHRA and CDR2 YSYEKL. The CDR3 protein is CASSQTGGAGKTQYF. The CDR3 coding sequence is TGCGCCAGCAGCCAGACCGGGGGGGCGGGAAAGACCCAGTACTTC.

The chain joins TRBV6-2 or TRBV6-3 to TRBJ2-7, with 11 bases aligning to TRBD1. The length of the CDR3 is 14 residues. Trimming removed 6 bases from V and 6 bases from J; junction bases left unmatched: 7. Germline V CDR1 and CDR2: MNHEY, SVGEGT. The CDR3 nucleotides read TGTGCCAGCAGCGGACAGGGGGCGGGTCGCGAGCAGTACTTC. It encodes CASSGQGAGREQYF.

This chain connects TRBV7-6 to TRBJ2-1; 7 bases match TRBD2. Germline trimming cut 5 bases from V and 8 bases from J; bases unmatched to any gene: 12. The germline V gene encodes CDR1 SGHVS and CDR2 FNYEAQ. The CDR3 has 15 amino acids. The CDR3 is CASSTPWGLLHEQFF. The CDR3 region has the DNA TGTGCCAGCAGCACCCCTTGGGGACTACTACATGAGCAGTTCTTC.

V usage is TRBV5-1 and J usage is TRBJ1-1; D gene ambiguous. CDR1 and CDR2 (germline): SGHRS, YFSETQ. Deletions cut 4 bases from V and 0 bases from J, with 10 bases between. This CDR3 has 14 amino acids. The CDR3 protein is CASSPNPVNTEAFF. CDR3 sequence (DNA): TGCGCCAGCAGCCCTAATCCGGTGAACACTGAAGCTTTCTTT.